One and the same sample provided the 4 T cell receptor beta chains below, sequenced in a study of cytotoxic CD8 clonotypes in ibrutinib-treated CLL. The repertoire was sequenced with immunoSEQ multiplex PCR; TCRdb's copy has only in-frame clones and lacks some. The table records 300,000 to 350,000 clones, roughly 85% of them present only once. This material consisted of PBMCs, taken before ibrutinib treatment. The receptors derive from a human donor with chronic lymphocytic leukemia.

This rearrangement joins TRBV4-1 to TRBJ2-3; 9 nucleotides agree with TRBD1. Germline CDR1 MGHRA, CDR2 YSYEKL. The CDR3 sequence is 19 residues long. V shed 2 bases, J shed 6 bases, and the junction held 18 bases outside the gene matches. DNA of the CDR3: TGCGCCAGCAGCCAAAGAACAGGGGGCGCGAGGATTGCATACGATACGCAGTATTTT. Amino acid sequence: CASSQRTGGARIAYDTQYF.

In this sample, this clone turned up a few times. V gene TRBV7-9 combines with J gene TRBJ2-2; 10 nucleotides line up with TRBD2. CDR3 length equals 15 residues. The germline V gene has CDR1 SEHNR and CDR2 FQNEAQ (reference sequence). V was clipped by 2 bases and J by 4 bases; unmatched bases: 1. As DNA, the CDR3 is TGTGCCAGCAGCTTACTAGCGGGAGCCACCGGGGAGCTGTTTTTT. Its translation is CASSLLAGATGELFF. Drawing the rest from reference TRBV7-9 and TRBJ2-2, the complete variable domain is DTGVSQNPRHKITKRGQNVTFRCDPISEHNRLYWYRQTLGQGPEFLTYFQNEAQLEKSRLLSDRFSAERPKGSFSTLEIQRTEQGDSAMYLCASSLLAGATGELFFGEGSRLTVL.

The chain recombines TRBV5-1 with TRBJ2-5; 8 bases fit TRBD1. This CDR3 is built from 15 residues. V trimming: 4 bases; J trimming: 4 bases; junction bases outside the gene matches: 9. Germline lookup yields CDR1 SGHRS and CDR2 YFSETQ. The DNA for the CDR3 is TGCGCCAGCAGCGCGGGGACAGGCGGCCGAGAGACCCAGTACTTC. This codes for CASSAGTGGRETQYF.

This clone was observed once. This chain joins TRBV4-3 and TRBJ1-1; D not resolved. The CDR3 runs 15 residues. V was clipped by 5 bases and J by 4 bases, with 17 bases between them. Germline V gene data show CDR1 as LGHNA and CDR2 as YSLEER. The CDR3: CASSRVSGLGTEAFF. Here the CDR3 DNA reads TGCGCCAGCAGCAGAGTATCAGGTTTGGGCACTGAAGCTTTCTTT.